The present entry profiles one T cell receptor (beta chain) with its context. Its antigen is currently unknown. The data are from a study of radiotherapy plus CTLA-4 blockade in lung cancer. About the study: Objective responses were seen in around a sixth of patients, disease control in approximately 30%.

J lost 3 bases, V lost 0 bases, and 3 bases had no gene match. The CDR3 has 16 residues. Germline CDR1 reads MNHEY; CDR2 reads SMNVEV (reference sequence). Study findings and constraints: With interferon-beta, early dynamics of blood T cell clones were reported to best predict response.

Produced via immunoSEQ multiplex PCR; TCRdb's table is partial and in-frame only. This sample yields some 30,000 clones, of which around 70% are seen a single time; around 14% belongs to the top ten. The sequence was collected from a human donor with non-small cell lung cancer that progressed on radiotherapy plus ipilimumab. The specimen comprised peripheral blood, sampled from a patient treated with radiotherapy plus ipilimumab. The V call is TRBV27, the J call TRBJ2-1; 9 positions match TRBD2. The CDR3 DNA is TGTGCCAGCAGTTTATCGGGGACTAGCCTCTACAATGAGCAGTTCTTC. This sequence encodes CASSLSGTSLYNEQFF.